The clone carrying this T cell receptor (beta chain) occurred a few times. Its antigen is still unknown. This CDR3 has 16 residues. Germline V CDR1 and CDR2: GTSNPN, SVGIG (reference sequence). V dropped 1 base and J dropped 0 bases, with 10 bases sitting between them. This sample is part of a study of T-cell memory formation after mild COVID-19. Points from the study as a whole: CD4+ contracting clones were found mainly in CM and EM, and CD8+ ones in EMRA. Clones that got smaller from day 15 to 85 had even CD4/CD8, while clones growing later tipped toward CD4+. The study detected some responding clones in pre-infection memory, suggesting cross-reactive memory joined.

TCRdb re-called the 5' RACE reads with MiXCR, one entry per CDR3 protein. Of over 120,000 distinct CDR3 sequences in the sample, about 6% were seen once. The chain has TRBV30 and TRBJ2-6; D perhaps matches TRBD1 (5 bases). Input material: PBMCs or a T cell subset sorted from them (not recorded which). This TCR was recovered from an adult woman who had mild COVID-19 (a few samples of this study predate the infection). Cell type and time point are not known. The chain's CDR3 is CAWSARQPSGANVLTF. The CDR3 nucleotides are TGTGCCTGGAGTGCCCGACAGCCCTCTGGGGCCAACGTCCTGACTTTC.